The clone carrying this T cell receptor (beta chain) was detected a few times. Its antigen is not known. This entry is derived from a study of CD8+ T cells in alopecia areata. Extraction and reverse transcription of RNA yielded cDNA as the sequencing template. Measured with immunoSEQ multiplex PCR; TCRdb has only the in-frame clones, and not every one. This sample has about 97,000 clones; more than 35% occur once, and the top ten carry approximately 1.2%. PBMC-derived CD4+ and CD8+ T cells were sorted. V was pared by 0 bases and J by 5 bases, with 17 bases between. CDR3 size: 16 residues. Germline CDR1 and CDR2: LGHNA and YNFKEQ. Findings and caveats of the study: Higher clonality than in normal scalp was seen in lesional scalp, especially alopecia totalis/universalis.

This sequence was found in a human donor with alopecia areata. The chain links TRBV4-2 to TRBJ2-7; tentative D call: TRBD2 (6 bases). The sample comprised CD4+ T cells sorted from blood. The CDR3 DNA follows: TGTGCCAGCAGCCAAGATGGAGGGACCCAAGCCGACGAGCAGTACTTC. It is translated as CASSQDGGTQADEQYF.